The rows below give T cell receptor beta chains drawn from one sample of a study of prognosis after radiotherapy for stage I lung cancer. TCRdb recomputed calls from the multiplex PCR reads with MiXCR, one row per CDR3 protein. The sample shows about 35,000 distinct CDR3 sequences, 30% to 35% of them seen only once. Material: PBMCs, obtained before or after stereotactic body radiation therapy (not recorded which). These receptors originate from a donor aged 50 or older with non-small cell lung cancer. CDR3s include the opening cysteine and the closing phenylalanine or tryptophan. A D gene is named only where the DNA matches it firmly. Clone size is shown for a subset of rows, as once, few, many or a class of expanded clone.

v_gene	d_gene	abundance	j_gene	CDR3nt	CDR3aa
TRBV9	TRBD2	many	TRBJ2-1	TGTGCCAGCACCACGACTGGGGAGCGGGAGAATGAGCAGTTCTTC	CASTTTGERENEQFF
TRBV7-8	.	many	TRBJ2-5	TGTGCCAGCAGCCGGGGGCAGGGACTGAACTCGACCCAGTACTTC	CASSRGQGLNSTQYF
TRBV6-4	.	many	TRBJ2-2	TGTGCCAGCAGTGACTCGATGGGGGTCTCCGGGGAGCTGTTTTTT	CASSDSMGVSGELFF
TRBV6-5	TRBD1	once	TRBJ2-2	TGTGCCAGCAGTTCCGGAACAGGGGTTATCGGGGAGCTGTTTTTT	CASSSGTGVIGELFF
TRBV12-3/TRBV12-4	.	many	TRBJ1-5	TGTGCCAGCAGTTATAACGATCAGCCCCAGCATTTT	CASSYNDQPQHF
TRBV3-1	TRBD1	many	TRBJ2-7	TGTGCCAGCAGCCCATCCTGGGACAGGGGCTCCTACGAGCAGTACTTC	CASSPSWDRGSYEQYF
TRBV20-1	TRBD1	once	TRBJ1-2	TGCAGTGCCAATCCTACAGGGGGCTTTGCCGCCGGCGGCTACACCTTC	CSANPTGGFAAGGYTF
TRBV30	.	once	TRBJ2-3	TGTGCCTGGAGTGTAAAGGGGCGCACAGATACGCAGTATTTT	CAWSVKGRTDTQYF
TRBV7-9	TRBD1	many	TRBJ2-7	TGTGCCAGCAGCTTAACCCAGACAGGGGTCGAGCAGTACTTC	CASSLTQTGVEQYF
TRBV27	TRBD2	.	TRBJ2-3	TGTGCCAGCAGTCCGACCCGTCTAGCGGGGGTGCCCATCTTGTATACGCAGTATTTT	CASSPTRLAGVPILYTQYF
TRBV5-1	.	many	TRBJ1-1	TGCGCCAGCAGCTTGGACGTGAACACTGAAGCTTTCTTT	CASSLDVNTEAFF
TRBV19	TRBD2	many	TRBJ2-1	TGTGCCAGTAGTAAAATTCCCCCGCGGGAGAGCTCCTACAATGAGCAGTTCTTC	CASSKIPPRESSYNEQFF
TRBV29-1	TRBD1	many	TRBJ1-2	TGCAGCGCTGCACAGGGGACGGCTAACTATGGCTACACCTTC	CSAAQGTANYGYTF
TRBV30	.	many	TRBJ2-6	TGTGCCTGGATGGGGGGACATTTCTCTGGGGCCAACGTCCTGACTTTC	CAWMGGHFSGANVLTF
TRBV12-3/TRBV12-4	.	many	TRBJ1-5	TGTGCCAGCAGACTGAGCAATCAGCCCCAGCATTTT	CASRLSNQPQHF
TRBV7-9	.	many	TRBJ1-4	TGTGCCAGCAGCGGGGGGGGGACAACTAATGAAAAACTGTTTTTT	CASSGGGTTNEKLFF
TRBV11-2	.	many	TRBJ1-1	TGTGCCAGCAGCTACCACGGGACTCTTGAAGCTTTCTTT	CASSYHGTLEAFF
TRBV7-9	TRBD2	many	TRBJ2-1	TGTGCCAGCGGGACTAGCGGGGCGTACTCCTACAATGAGCAGTTCTTC	CASGTSGAYSYNEQFF
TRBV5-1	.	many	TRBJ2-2	TGCGCCAGCAGCTTGAGACAGGGAGGGAACACCGGGGAGCTGTTTTTT	CASSLRQGGNTGELFF
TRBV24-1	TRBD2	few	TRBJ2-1	TGTGCCACCAGTGATATTGGCCTAGCGGGGATCTACAATGAGCAGTTCTTC	CATSDIGLAGIYNEQFF
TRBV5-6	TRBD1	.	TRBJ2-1	TGTGCCAGCAGCCAGGGACAGGGAAAAGATGAGCAGTTCTTC	CASSQGQGKDEQFF
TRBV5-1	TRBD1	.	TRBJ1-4	TGCGCCAGCAGCTTACTGACAGGGTCTAATGAAAAACTGTTTTTT	CASSLLTGSNEKLFF
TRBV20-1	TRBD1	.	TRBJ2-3	TGCAGTGCTAGAGATGACAGGGAGTCAGATACGCAGTATTTT	CSARDDRESDTQYF
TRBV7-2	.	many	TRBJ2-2	TGTGCCAGCAGCTTATTTAGCGGCACCGCGAACACCGGGGAGCTGTTTTTT	CASSLFSGTANTGELFF
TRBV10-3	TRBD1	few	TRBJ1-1	TGTGCCATCAGTGAGCAGGGGGCGACGGACACTGAAGCTTTCTTT	CAISEQGATDTEAFF
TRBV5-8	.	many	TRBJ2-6	TGTGCCAGCAGCTCCTTTTCGGGCCGTGGGACCTCTGGGGCCAACGTCCTGACTTTC	CASSSFSGRGTSGANVLTF
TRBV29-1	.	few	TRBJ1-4	TGCAGCGTTTTCGAGGGAGGGACTAATGAAAAACTGTTTTTT	CSVFEGGTNEKLFF
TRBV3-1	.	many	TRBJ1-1	TGTGCCAGCAGCCAAGGGGGGTTTGGGACTGAAGCTTTCTTT	CASSQGGFGTEAFF
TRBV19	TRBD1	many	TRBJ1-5	TGTGCCAGTAGTATGTGGGGAGGGGGCATGCCCCAGCATTTT	CASSMWGGGMPQHF
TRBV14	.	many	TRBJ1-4	TGTGCCAGCAGCCAGACCCGAACTAATGAAAAACTGTTTTTT	CASSQTRTNEKLFF
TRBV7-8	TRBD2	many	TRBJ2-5	TGTGCCACCCAACTAGCGGGAGCCCGCCAAGAGACCCAGTACTTC	CATQLAGARQETQYF
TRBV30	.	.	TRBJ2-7	TGTGCCTGGGCCCTAAGGCCCACCTACGAGCAGTACTTC	CAWALRPTYEQYF
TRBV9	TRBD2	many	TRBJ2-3	TGTGCCAGCAGCGTAGCGGCGGGGGGGTGGACAGATACGCAGTATTTT	CASSVAAGGWTDTQYF
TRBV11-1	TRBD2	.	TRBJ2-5	TGTGCCAGCAGCCCTAGACGGGGAGGGCCGGGTGAGACCCAGTACTTC	CASSPRRGGPGETQYF
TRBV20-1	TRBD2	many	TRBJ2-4	TGCAGTGCGGCAACGGGGGGGGACATTCAGTACTTC	CSAATGGDIQYF
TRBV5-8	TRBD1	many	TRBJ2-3	TGTGCCAGCAGCTACGGGACAGACTTCAGCACAGATACGCAGTATTTT	CASSYGTDFSTDTQYF
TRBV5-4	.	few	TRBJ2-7	TGTGCCAGCGGCCCGATGGGGGGCGGTGGGTACGAGCAGTACTTC	CASGPMGGGGYEQYF
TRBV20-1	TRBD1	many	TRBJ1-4	TGCAGTGCTAGAGCTGGACAGGCCTATGAAAAACTGTTTTTT	CSARAGQAYEKLFF
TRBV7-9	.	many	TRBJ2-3	TGTGCCAGCAGCTCCAAGCGGGCAGATACGCAGTATTTT	CASSSKRADTQYF
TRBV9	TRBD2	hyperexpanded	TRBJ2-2	TGTGCCAGCAGCGACTCGACTAGCGGGGGGCTCGACACCGGGGAGCTGTTTTTT	CASSDSTSGGLDTGELFF
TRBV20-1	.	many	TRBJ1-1	TGCAGTGCCCTGGACCTGGAGGGCACTGAAGCTTTCTTT	CSALDLEGTEAFF
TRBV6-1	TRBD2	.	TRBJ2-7	TGTGCCATCAGTGAATCGGGGGAGGGTTCCTACGGGCAGTACTTC	CAISESGEGSYGQYF
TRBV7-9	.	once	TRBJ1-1	TGTGCCAGCAGCTTAAAGGGGGAAACTGAAGCTTTCTTT	CASSLKGETEAFF
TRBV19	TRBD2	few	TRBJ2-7	TGTGCCAGTAGGGTAGCGGGCGGGTACGAGCAGTACTTC	CASRVAGGYEQYF
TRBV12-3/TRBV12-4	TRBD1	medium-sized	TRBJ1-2	TGTGCCAGCAGACAGGGGACAGCGGGCTATGGCTACACCTTC	CASRQGTAGYGYTF
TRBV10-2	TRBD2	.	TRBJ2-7	TGCGCCAGCAGAACTGCCGGGACTAGCGGGAGCTACGAGCAGTACTTC	CASRTAGTSGSYEQYF
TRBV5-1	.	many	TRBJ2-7	TGCGCCAGCAGGATATCCATGGGGGACTACGAGCAGTACTTC	CASRISMGDYEQYF
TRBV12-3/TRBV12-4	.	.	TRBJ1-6	TGTGCCAGCATCCCAGCGGGAATTGCAAATTCACCCCTCCACTTT	CASIPAGIANSPLHF
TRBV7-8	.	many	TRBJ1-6	TGTGCCAGCAGCTTAGTTCAGGACCTTGGTTCACCCCTCCACTTT	CASSLVQDLGSPLHF
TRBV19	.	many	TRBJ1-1	TGTGCCAGTAGTACCCTCCAGTACATGAACACTGAAGCTTTCTTT	CASSTLQYMNTEAFF
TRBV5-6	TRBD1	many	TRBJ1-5	TGTGCCAGCAGCTTGGGACAGGGGGTAGACTTGAGAGGCAATCAGCCCCAGCATTTT	CASSLGQGVDLRGNQPQHF